This TCR beta chain was sequenced for a study of cytomegalovirus exposure and HLA in healthy donors. Findings of the study overall: Donors belonging to an Asian-associated ancestry cluster reportedly showed fewer N-insertions in productive TCRs than the approximately 640-donor mean, according to what a later analysis found. Excluded: some indistinguishable V segments such as TRBV6-2 and TRBV6-3.

It was with 60 Vbeta and 13 Jbeta primers that the PCR ran. Repertoires were generated with immunoSEQ multiplex PCR, while TCRdb's copy carries only in-frame clones and drops some. The table lists 100,000 to 150,000 clones, roughly four fifths of them singletons. This cohort consisted of healthy bone marrow donors. Donors counted as nominally healthy when sampled, yet unrecorded immune exposures were likely. After removal of 1 base from V and 0 bases from J, the junction contained 0 bases not matched to a gene. In germline, CDR1 is SGHRS, CDR2 YFSETQ. The CDR3 is made up of 14 amino acids. As concerns this clone: Its antigen is unknown.

The receptor was isolated from a woman in her 50s in good health and CMV-seronegative. The J gene is TRBJ1-1, the V gene TRBV5-1, with 7 positions matching TRBD1. The sample taken for sequencing was PBMCs. The CDR3, as DNA: TGCGCCAGCAGCTTGCAGGGGGTGAACACTGAAGCTTTCTTT. The encoded protein is CASSLQGVNTEAFF.